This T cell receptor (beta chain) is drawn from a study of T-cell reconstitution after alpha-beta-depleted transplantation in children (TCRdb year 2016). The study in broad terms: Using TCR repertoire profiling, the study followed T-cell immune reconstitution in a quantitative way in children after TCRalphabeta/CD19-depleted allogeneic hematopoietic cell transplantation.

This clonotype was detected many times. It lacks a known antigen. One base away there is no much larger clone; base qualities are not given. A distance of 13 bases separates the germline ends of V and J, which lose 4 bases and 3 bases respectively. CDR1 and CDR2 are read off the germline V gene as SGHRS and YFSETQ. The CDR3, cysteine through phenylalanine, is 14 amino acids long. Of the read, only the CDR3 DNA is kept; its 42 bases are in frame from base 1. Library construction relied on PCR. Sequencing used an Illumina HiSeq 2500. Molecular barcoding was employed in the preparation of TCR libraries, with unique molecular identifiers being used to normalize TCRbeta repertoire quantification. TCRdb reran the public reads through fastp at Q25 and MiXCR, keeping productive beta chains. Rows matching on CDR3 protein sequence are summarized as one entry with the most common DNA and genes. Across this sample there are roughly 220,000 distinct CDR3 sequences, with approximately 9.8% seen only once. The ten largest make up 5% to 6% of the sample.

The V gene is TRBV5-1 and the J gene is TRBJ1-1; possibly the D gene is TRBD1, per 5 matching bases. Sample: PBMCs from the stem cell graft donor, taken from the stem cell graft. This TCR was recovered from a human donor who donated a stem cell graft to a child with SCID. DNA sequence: TGCGCCAGCAGCGATTGGGGGGTTGACACTGAAGCTTTCTTT. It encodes CASSDWGVDTEAFF.